This T cell receptor (beta chain) was sequenced for a study of T cell changes during pregnancy in multiple sclerosis (dated by TCRdb to between 2018 and 2021). For the study in its entirety: Changes in the T cell repertoire over the course of pregnancy were examined in this study in women with multiple sclerosis.

CDR1 SGHRS and CDR2 YFSETQ are derived from the germline V gene. V gives up 0 bases and J gives up 0 bases, and the segment between their germline ends measures 7 bases. The CDR3 runs 14 residues from the cysteine to the phenylalanine. Only the CDR3 portion is preserved as DNA: 42 bases, with reading frame beginning at the first base. The method behind the library was the immunoSEQ multiplex PCR assay. In TCRdb, the immuneACCESS table is reduced to in-frame sequences with V and J assigned. These tables do not hold every clone; where another copy was compared, an unresolved V gene accounts for under half, and the others remain unexplained. Across this sample there are around 77,000 clones, with 85% to 95% seen only once. The ten most abundant clones make up over 1% of the sample. On this clone itself: There is no known antigen for this receptor. No qualities accompany the bases; no much larger clone lies one base away.

The rearranged chain carries TRBV5-1 and TRBJ2-7, and perhaps TRBD1 as D gene, on 5 matching bases. Specimen: peripheral blood, collected in the third trimester of pregnancy. The TCR sequence derives from a female donor with multiple sclerosis, enrolled in a pregnancy study. In nucleotides, the sequence is TGCGCCAGCAGCTTGGAGACAGTCTCCTACGAGCAGTACTTC. This sequence encodes CASSLETVSYEQYF.